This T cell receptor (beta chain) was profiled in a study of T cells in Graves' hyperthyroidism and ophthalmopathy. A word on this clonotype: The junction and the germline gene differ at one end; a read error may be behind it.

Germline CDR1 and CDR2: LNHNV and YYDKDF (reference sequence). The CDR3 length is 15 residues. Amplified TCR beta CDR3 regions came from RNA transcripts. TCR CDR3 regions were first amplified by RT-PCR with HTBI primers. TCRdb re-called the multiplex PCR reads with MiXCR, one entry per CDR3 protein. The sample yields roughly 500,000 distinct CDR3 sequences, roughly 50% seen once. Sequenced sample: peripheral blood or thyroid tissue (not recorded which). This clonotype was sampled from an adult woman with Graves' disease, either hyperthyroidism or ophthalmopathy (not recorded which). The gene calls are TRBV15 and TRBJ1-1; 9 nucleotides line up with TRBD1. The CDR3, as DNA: TGTGCCACCAGCAGTACGGGACAGGGAAGGGCTGAAGCCTTCTTT. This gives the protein CATSSTGQGRAEAFF.